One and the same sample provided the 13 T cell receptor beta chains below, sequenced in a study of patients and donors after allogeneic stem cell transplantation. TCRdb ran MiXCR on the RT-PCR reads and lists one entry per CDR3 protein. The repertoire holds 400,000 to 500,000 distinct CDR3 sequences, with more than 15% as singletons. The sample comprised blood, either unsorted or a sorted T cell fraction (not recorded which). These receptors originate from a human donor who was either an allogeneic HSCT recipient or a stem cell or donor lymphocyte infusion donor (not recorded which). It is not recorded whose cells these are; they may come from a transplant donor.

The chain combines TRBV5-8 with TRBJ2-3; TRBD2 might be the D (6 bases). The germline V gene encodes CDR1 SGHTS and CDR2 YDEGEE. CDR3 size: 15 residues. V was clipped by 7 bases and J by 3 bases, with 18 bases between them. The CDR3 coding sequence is TGTGCCAGCGCCCCAGGGACTTGGGGGACAGATACGCAGTATTTT. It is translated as CASAPGTWGTDTQYF.

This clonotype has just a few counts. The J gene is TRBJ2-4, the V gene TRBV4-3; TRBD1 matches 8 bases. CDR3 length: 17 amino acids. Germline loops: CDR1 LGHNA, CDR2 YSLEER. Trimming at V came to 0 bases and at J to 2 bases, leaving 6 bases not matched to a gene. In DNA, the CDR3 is TGCGCCAGCAGCCAAGATCCAGACAGGGGTCCCAAAAACATTCAGTACTTC. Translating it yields CASSQDPDRGPKNIQYF.

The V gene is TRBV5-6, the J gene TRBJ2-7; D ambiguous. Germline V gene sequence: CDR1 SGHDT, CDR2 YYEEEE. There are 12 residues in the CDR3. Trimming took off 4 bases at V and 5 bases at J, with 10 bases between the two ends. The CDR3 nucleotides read TGTGCCAGCAGCCAGAAGGTGAACGAGCAGTACTTC. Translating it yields CASSQKVNEQYF.

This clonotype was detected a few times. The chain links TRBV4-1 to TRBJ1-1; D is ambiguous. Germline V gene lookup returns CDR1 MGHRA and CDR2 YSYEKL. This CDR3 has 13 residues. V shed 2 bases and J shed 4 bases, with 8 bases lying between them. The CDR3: CASSQLPVTEAFF. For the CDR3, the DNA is TGCGCCAGCAGCCAACTGCCCGTCACTGAAGCTTTCTTT.

The CDR3, as DNA: TGCGCCAGCAGCCAAGTCGCAGGGGCTAATTCACCCCTCCACTTT. Translating it yields CASSQVAGANSPLHF. The chain has TRBV4-1 and TRBJ1-6; possibly TRBD1 for D (6 bases). Germline assignment: CDR1 MGHRA and CDR2 YSYEKL. The CDR3 has 15 residues. V shed 1 base and J shed 6 bases, with 10 bases lying between them.

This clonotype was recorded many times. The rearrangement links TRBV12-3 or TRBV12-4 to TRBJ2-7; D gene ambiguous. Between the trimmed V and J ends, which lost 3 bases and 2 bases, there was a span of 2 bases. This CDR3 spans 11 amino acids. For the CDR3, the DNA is TGTGCCAGCAGTTTTGCCTACGAGCAGTACTTC. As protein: CASSFAYEQYF.

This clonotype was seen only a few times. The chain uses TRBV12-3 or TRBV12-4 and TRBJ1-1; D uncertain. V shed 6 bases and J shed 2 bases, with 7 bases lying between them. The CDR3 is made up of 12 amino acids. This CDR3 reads CASRLYNTEAFF. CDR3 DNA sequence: TGTGCCAGCAGACTCTACAACACTGAAGCTTTCTTT.

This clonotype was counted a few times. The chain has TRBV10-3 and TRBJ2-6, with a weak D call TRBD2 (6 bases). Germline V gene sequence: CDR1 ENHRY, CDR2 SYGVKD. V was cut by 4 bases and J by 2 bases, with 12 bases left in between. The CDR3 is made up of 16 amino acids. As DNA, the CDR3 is TGTGCCATCAGTGTAACGGGCGGGACTGGGGCCAACGTCCTGACTTTC. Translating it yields CAISVTGGTGANVLTF.

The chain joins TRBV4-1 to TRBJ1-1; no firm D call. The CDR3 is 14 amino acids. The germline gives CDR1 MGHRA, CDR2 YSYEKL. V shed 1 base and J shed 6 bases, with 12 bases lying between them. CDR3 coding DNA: TGCGCCAGCAGCCAAGTGGTGTTTGTGGCTGAAGCTTTCTTT. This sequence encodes CASSQVVFVAEAFF.

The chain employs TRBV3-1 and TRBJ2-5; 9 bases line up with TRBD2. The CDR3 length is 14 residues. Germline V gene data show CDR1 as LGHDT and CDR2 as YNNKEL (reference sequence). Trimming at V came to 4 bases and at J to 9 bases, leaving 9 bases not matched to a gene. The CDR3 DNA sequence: TGTGCCAGCAGCCCTAGCGGGGCCCCGAGGGCCCAGTACTTC. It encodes CASSPSGAPRAQYF.

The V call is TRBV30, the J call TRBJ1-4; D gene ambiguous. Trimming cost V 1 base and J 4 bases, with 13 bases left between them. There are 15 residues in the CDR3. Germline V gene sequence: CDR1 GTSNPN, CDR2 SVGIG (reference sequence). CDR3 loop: CAWSAVIRGNEKLFF. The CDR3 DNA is TGTGCCTGGAGTGCAGTAATTCGGGGTAATGAAAAACTGTTTTTT. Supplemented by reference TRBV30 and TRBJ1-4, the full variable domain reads SQTIHQWPATLVQPVGSPLSLECTVEGTSNPNLYWYRQAAGRGLQLLFYSVGIGQISSEVPQNLSASRPQDRQFILSSKKLLLSDSGFYLCAWSAVIRGNEKLFFGSGTQLSVL.

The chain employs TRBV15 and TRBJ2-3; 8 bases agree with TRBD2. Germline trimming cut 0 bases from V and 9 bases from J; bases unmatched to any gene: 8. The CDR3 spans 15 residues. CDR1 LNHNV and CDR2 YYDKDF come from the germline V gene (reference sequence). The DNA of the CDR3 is TGTGCCACCAGCAGAGATACCAGCGGGAGCCGGACGCAGTATTTT. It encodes CATSRDTSGSRTQYF.

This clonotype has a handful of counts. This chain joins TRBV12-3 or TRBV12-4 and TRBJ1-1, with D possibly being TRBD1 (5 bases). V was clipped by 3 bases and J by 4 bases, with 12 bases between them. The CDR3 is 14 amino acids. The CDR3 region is CASSFSRDRTEAFF. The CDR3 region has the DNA TGTGCCAGCAGTTTTTCCAGGGATCGCACTGAAGCTTTCTTT.